A single sample gave rise to the 15 T cell receptor beta chains below, sequenced in a study of blood T cell repertoires in COVID-19. TCRdb's table, derived via immunoSEQ multiplex PCR, lists solely in-frame clones and lacks some. The table has a few hundred thousand clones, approximately 90% seen once; the top ten hold 8% to 9.5%. The sequenced material came from PBMCs or T cells enriched from blood (not recorded which). The receptors were gathered from a young woman who had recovered from COVID-19.

This chain uses TRBV28 with TRBJ1-1, with no clear D. Trimming left V 3 bases short and J 1 base short, with 9 bases between. The CDR3 contains 14 residues. Germline values: CDR1 MDHEN, CDR2 SYDVKM. The CDR3 is CASSFPRPNTEAFF. In nucleotides, the CDR3 is TGTGCCAGCAGTTTTCCCAGGCCGAACACTGAAGCTTTCTTT.

The chain uses TRBV19 and TRBJ2-1; 10 nucleotides match TRBD1. The V and J ends lost 3 bases and 14 bases, in that order; junction bases with no gene match: 10. The CDR3 is 14 amino acids. From germline, CDR1 is LNHDA and CDR2 SQIVND (reference sequence). Here the CDR3 reads CASSIGDRGRSEFF. CDR3 nucleotide sequence: TGTGCCAGTAGTATCGGGGACAGGGGTCGCTCGGAGTTCTTC.

This clone was counted a few times. The chain has TRBV5-4 and TRBJ1-1; TRBD1 is a possible D gene (5 bases). This CDR3 is 14 amino acids long. CDR1 is SGHNT, CDR2 YYREEE, per germline (reference sequence). V lost 0 bases and J 0 bases, leaving 6 bases between the germline ends. For the CDR3, the DNA is TGTGCCAGCAGCTTGGTAGGGGTGAACACTGAAGCTTTCTTT. It encodes CASSLVGVNTEAFF.

The V and J genes are TRBV9 and TRBJ2-7, with 7 bases identical to TRBD1. The CDR3 has 14 amino acids. CDR1 is SGDLS and CDR2 is YYNGEE in the germline V gene. Trimming cost V 4 bases and J 2 bases; bases outside gene matches: 6. The CDR3 nucleotides are TGTGCCAGCAGCATTACAGGGGAGCCCTACGAGCAGTACTTC. It encodes CASSITGEPYEQYF.

The chain carries TRBV7-2 and TRBJ1-6; 7 bases map to TRBD1. There are 15 residues in the CDR3. CDR1 SGHTA and CDR2 FQGNSA come from the germline V gene. V gave up 5 bases and J gave up 6 bases; unmatched junction bases: 7. The CDR3 nucleotides read TGTGCCAGCAGCACCCGAGGGGGCGGTAATTCACCCCTCCACTTT. Amino acid sequence: CASSTRGGGNSPLHF.

V gene TRBV24-1 combines with J gene TRBJ1-2, with D perhaps TRBD1 (5 bases). The CDR3 has 14 residues. Deletions cut 4 bases from V and 4 bases from J, with 12 bases between. Germline values: CDR1 KGHDR, CDR2 SFDVKD. CDR3 DNA sequence: TGTGCCACCAGTGACTTTGACAGAAGCTATGGCTACACCTTC. As protein: CATSDFDRSYGYTF.

This chain uses TRBV19 with TRBJ2-1, with a possible D match to TRBD1 (6 bases). The CDR3 extends over 14 amino acids. Germline-derived CDR1 and CDR2 are LNHDA and SQIVND (reference sequence). V was cut by 9 bases and J by 4 bases, with 16 bases left in between. In nucleotides, the CDR3 is TGTGCCAGCCGAGACCCGAGGGGGTACAATGAGCAGTTCTTC. Translated: CASRDPRGYNEQFF.

The chain uses TRBV27 and TRBJ2-4; tentative D call: TRBD2 (5 bases). Trimming shortened V by 5 bases and J by 0 bases, and 17 bases separated the two germline ends. The CDR3 totals 17 residues. The V gene's germline CDR1 is MNHEY and CDR2 SMNVEV (reference sequence). CDR3 amino acids: CASSVGARGVAKNIQYF. The CDR3 nucleotides are TGTGCCAGCAGTGTAGGAGCTCGGGGAGTAGCCAAAAACATTCAGTACTTC.

As DNA, the CDR3 is TGTGCCAGCAGCCTAGCGGGAGATCCCGGGGAGCTGTTTTTT. It translates to CASSLAGDPGELFF. V gene TRBV6-5 combines with J gene TRBJ2-2; TRBD2 aligns across 10 bases. Trimming removed 6 bases from V and 6 bases from J; junction bases left unmatched: 4. The length of the CDR3 is 14 residues. Germline V gene data show CDR1 as MNHEY and CDR2 as SVGAGI.

The chain employs TRBV7-3 and TRBJ2-2; 10 bases line up with TRBD2. CDR1 and CDR2 from the germline V gene are SGHTA and FQGTGA. The V and J ends lost 5 bases and 7 bases, in that order; junction bases with no gene match: 10. The CDR3 is 16 amino acids. The CDR3 sequence: CASSPTSGGAIGELFF. As DNA, the CDR3 is TGTGCCAGCAGCCCTACGAGCGGGGGGGCGATCGGGGAGCTGTTTTTT.

The chain uses TRBV15 and TRBJ1-1; tentative D call: TRBD1 (5 bases). Trimming cost V 3 bases and J 1 base, with 18 bases left between them. This CDR3 region has 17 residues. Germline values: CDR1 LNHNV, CDR2 YYDKDF (reference sequence). The CDR3 spells CATSSLEIQGPNTEAFF. Here the CDR3 DNA reads TGTGCCACCAGCAGCCTCGAGATCCAGGGCCCGAACACTGAAGCTTTCTTT.

The rearrangement links TRBV28 to TRBJ1-1; the match to TRBD1 covers 7 bases. The CDR3 consists of 14 residues. Per the germline V gene, CDR1 is MDHEN and CDR2 is SYDVKM. V shed 8 bases, J shed 5 bases, and the junction held 11 bases outside the gene matches. CDR3 in amino acids: CASAPLTGQTEAFF. CDR3 coding DNA: TGTGCCAGCGCCCCTCTGACAGGGCAAACTGAAGCTTTCTTT.

This clone appeared once. The chain links TRBV7-9 to TRBJ2-1; 8 positions match TRBD2. This CDR3 has 15 residues. V shed 0 bases and J 8 bases; nucleotides not matched to a gene: 6. Germline assignment: CDR1 SEHNR and CDR2 FQNEAQ (reference sequence). CDR3 DNA sequence: TGTGCCAGCAGCTTAGCGGGACTAGAAGGTTATGAGCAGTTCTTC. Translation gives CASSLAGLEGYEQFF.

This chain uses TRBV5-6 with TRBJ1-2, with a possible D match to TRBD1 (5 bases). V was clipped by 1 base and J by 9 bases, with 16 bases between them. The CDR3 has 14 residues. CDR1 SGHDT and CDR2 YYEEEE come from the germline V gene. The CDR3 coding sequence is TGTGCCAGCAGCTTGTTACAAGACAGTATACGCTACACCTTC. Encoded protein: CASSLLQDSIRYTF. The entire variable domain, with the rest obtained from reference TRBV5-6 and TRBJ1-2, is as follows: DAGVTQSPTHLIKTRGQQVTLRCSPKSGHDTVSWYQQALGQGPQFIFQYYEEEERQRGNFPDRFSGHQFPNYSSELNVNALLLGDSALYLCASSLLQDSIRYTFGSGTRLTVV.

The chain recombines TRBV23-1 with TRBJ2-7, with D possibly TRBD2 on 5 matching bases. TRBV23-1 is an ORF, and what it does is uncertain. The CDR3 extends over 17 amino acids. The germline V and J ends were trimmed by 3 bases and 2 bases, with 20 bases remaining between them. DNA of the CDR3: TGCGCCAGCAGTCACCCGCGTGCGAGTTGGAGGACCTACGAGCAGTACTTC. Translating gives CASSHPRASWRTYEQYF.